This TCR beta chain was sequenced in a study of control samples from healthy donors and cancer patients. Germline V gives CDR1 KGHSH, CDR2 LQKENI. V trimming: 3 bases; J trimming: 4 bases; junction bases outside the gene matches: 9. This CDR3 has 16 residues. This clone was seen more than once but under ten times. The data were produced by immunoSEQ multiplex PCR, yet TCRdb's version contains in-frame clones alone and is incomplete. The table has about 92,000 clones, around 80% seen once. Sequenced material: blood. V gene TRBV18 combines with J gene TRBJ1-1, with 9 bases that match TRBD1. This TCR derives from an older woman in good health. The chain's CDR3 is CASSPPRTGVITEAFF. CDR3 DNA sequence: TGTGCCAGCTCACCTCCTAGGACAGGGGTAATCACTGAAGCTTTCTTT.